This T cell receptor (beta chain) originates from a study of chemoradiotherapy in HPV16-positive cancers. The study, taken as a whole, reports: The functional HPV-specific definition rests on just a couple of HPV16-positive patients. Candidate HPV-specific clones and E7-related TCR motifs grew in tumor during treatment. HPV-responsive T-cell expansion during chemoradiotherapy was linked to improved recurrence-free survival in HPV16-positive patients.

With regard to this clone: The target antigen is unknown.

Only in-frame clones appear in the TCRdb table, and some are missing; sequencing was by immunoSEQ multiplex PCR. The table shows over 10,000 clones, with about 91% occurring only once. Repeated repertoire sampling spanned the course of chemoradiotherapy. Germline CDR1 and CDR2: SGHTA and FQGTGA. The CDR3 runs 17 residues. V was pared by 3 bases and J by 9 bases, with 12 bases of the junction left unmatched. This receptor was taken from a human donor with HPV-associated anogenital cancer. The specimen was blood, collected from a patient who underwent chemoradiotherapy. The chain couples TRBV7-3 to TRBJ1-6, with 9 bases lining up with TRBD1. This CDR3 reads CASSFSPAGQGSSPLHF. The CDR3 DNA reads TGTGCCAGCAGCTTCAGCCCCGCGGGACAGGGTTCTTCACCCCTCCACTTT.